One sample yielded the 10 T cell receptor beta chains listed below, sequenced in a study of T cells in Graves' hyperthyroidism and ophthalmopathy. It was RNA transcripts that yielded the amplified TCR beta CDR3 regions. The TCR CDR3 was amplified in a first-round RT-PCR using the HTBI primer set. TCRdb re-derived calls from the multiplex PCR reads in MiXCR, one entry per CDR3 protein. This sample yields approximately 300,000 distinct CDR3 sequences, of which approximately 16% are seen a single time; 33% belongs to the top ten. Sequencing used blood. Every receptor here comes from a man under 40 with Graves' hyperthyroidism.

The table lists this clonotype with many counts. The chain combines TRBV7-6 with TRBJ2-1, with a tentative D call TRBD2 (6 bases). The CDR3 extends over 16 amino acids. Germline V CDR1 and CDR2: SGHVS, FNYEAQ. Trimming took 1 base from V and 4 from J, leaving 14 bases between them. The CDR3 coding sequence is TGTGCCAGCAGCTTAGGTCCCGGGAGCGGGTACAATGAGCAGTTCTTC. It encodes CASSLGPGSGYNEQFF.

This clonotype was observed a few times. A much larger clone sits a single nucleotide away, making a read error possible. This chain joins TRBV28 and TRBJ1-2; D may be TRBD1 (5 bases). The CDR3 sequence is 15 residues long. V was shortened by 6 bases and J by 4 bases, with 18 bases between the two germline ends. The germline V gene encodes CDR1 MDHEN and CDR2 SYDVKM. CDR3 protein: CASSSNRDVVYGYTF. In nucleotides, the CDR3 is TGTGCCAGCAGCTCGAACCGGGACGTCGTCTATGGCTACACCTTC.

Ten or more counts support this clonotype. V usage is TRBV28 and J usage is TRBJ2-7; 7 nucleotides match TRBD2. J was trimmed by 5 bases and V by 3 bases; bases with no gene match: 7. The CDR3 loop spans 14 amino acids. Germline CDR1 reads MDHEN; CDR2 reads SYDVKM. The CDR3 here is CASSFQSGTHEQYF. Written as DNA, the CDR3 is TGTGCCAGCAGTTTTCAGAGCGGGACCCACGAGCAGTACTTC.

The sample holds many counts of this clonotype. An end of the junction differs from the germline gene, which may be a read error. This sequence joins TRBV7-7 and TRBJ1-1; tentative D call: TRBD1 (5 bases). This CDR3 is 13 amino acids long. Per germline, CDR1 SSHAT and CDR2 FNYEAQ (reference sequence). CDR3 sequence: CASSSVGGGEAFF. The CDR3 coding sequence is TGTGCTAGCAGCTCCGTCGGGGGGGGTGAAGCTTTCTTT.

This clonotype was recorded at least ten times. The V call is TRBV30, the J call TRBJ2-7; D is perhaps TRBD1 (5 bases). CDR3 length: 13 residues. V gave up 0 bases and J gave up 2 bases, with 8 bases separating them. CDR1 is GTSNPN and CDR2 is SVGIG in the germline V gene (reference sequence). CDR3 coding DNA: TGTGCCTGGAGTGTAGGGGTTACCTACGAGCAGTACTTC. Translation: CAWSVGVTYEQYF.

Ten or more counts support this clonotype. V is TRBV27 and J is TRBJ2-1; D is ambiguous. The CDR3 loop spans 13 amino acids. Germline-derived CDR1 and CDR2 are MNHEY and SMNVEV (reference sequence). Trimming removed 5 bases from V and 8 bases from J, with 13 bases in between. CDR3 in amino acids: CASSLASQDEQFF. CDR3 coding DNA: TGTGCCAGCAGTCTCGCTAGTCAGGATGAGCAGTTCTTC.

This clonotype was seen many times. V usage is TRBV18 and J usage is TRBJ1-4; D not resolved. The CDR3 consists of 15 residues. CDR1 KGHSH and CDR2 LQKENI come from the germline V gene. Trimming cost V 1 base and J 10 bases, with 16 bases left between them. CDR3 in amino acids: CASSPLGLVFRKLFF. The CDR3 DNA reads TGTGCCAGCTCACCACTGGGTTTGGTCTTTCGAAAACTGTTTTTT.

This clonotype was detected many times. The chain has TRBV5-1 and TRBJ1-1, with 11 positions matching TRBD1. The CDR3 is made up of 15 amino acids. From germline, CDR1 is SGHRS and CDR2 YFSETQ. Losses at the gene ends were 4 bases for V and 5 bases for J; bases not matched to a gene: 7. CDR3 region: CASSPFGQGATEAFF. The CDR3 DNA reads TGCGCCAGCAGCCCCTTCGGACAGGGGGCGACTGAAGCTTTCTTT. The full variable domain, completed using reference TRBV5-1 and TRBJ1-1, is KAGVTQTPRYLIKTRGQQVTLSCSPISGHRSVSWYQQTPGQGLQFLFEYFSETQRNKGNFPGRFSGRQFSNSRSEMNVSTLELGDSALYLCASSPFGQGATEAFFGQGTRLTVV.

The CDR3 DNA is TGCGCCAGCAGCTCAGGACAGGGTTCCCCTGGGGCCAACGTCCTGACTTTC. Translated: CASSSGQGSPGANVLTF. The chain is built from TRBV5-1 and TRBJ2-6, with TRBD1 matching 8 bases. Trimming removed 3 bases from V and 2 bases from J; junction bases left unmatched: 7. The CDR3 contains 17 residues. Germline loops: CDR1 SGHRS, CDR2 YFSETQ.

This clonotype was seen ten or more times. The chain is built from TRBV2 and TRBJ2-7; D unresolved. Germline V CDR1 and CDR2: SNHLY, FYNNEI. CDR3 length: 12 residues. V was trimmed by 6 bases and J by 5 bases, leaving 11 bases between them. The CDR3: CASRYDVNEQYF. DNA of the CDR3: TGTGCCAGCAGGTACGACGTAAACGAGCAGTACTTC. The full variable domain, in which reference TRBV2 and TRBJ2-7 provide the parts outside the CDR3, is EPEVTQTPSHQVTQMGQEVILRCVPISNHLYFYWYRQILGQKVEFLVSFYNNEISEKSEIFDDQFSVERPDGSNFTLKIRSTKLEDSAMYFCASRYDVNEQYFGPGTRLTVT.